This T cell receptor beta chain was observed in a study of T cell repertoires in cytomegalovirus infection. Across the study: Public TCR beta signatures provided an indication of both CMV infection and a matching HLA type. The study, taken as a whole, reports: HLA-C-restricted CMV-specific TCR beta clonotypes were dominant in the ex vivo response.

As concerns this clonotype: Antigen: not known.

In TCRdb, the reads were re-called with MiXCR into one record per CDR3 protein. The table shows a few hundred thousand distinct CDR3 sequences, with about 39% occurring only once. V was trimmed by 5 bases and J by 0 bases, leaving 11 bases between them. The CDR3 totals 15 residues. In germline, CDR1 is SGHAT, CDR2 FQNNGV. This receptor was identified in a human donor in good health (CMV status not recorded). Some clones in this sample may be carry-over from other donors' samples. The V call is TRBV11-2, the J call TRBJ2-1; D is undetermined. Here the sequenced sample was cultured PBMCs, taken from culture after CMV antigen stimulation. The CDR3 coding sequence is TGTGCCAGCAGCCCAAAGGTGAGCTCCTACAATGAGCAGTTCTTC. It encodes CASSPKVSSYNEQFF. Looking up the rest from reference TRBV11-2 and TRBJ2-1 gives the full variable domain: EAGVAQSPRYKIIEKRQSVAFWCNPISGHATLYWYQQILGQGPKLLIQFQNNGVVDDSQLPKDRFSAERLKGVDSTLKIQPAKLEDSAVYLCASSPKVSSYNEQFFGPGTRLTVL.